This T cell receptor (beta chain) was captured in a study of cytomegalovirus exposure and HLA in healthy donors. Points from the study as a whole: Earlier analysis found most TCR beta V segments productive about 90% or about 30% of the time.

The CDR3 is 15 residues long. Germline-derived CDR1 and CDR2 are SSHAT and FNYEAQ (reference sequence). The PCR ran on 60 Vbeta and 13 Jbeta primers. The method was immunoSEQ multiplex PCR; TCRdb's version includes in-frame clones alone and lacks a portion of them. The sample has under 150,000 clones, about 76% seen once. On this clone: The antigen is undetermined. The junction departs from the called germline gene at one end, perhaps through a read error.

V gene TRBV7-7 combines with J gene TRBJ1-1, with D possibly matching TRBD1 (5 bases). This TCR derives from a female donor in good health and CMV-seronegative. The specimen sequenced was PBMCs. DNA for the CDR3: TGTGCTAGCAGCCCATGGCCAGGGTCGGACACTGAAGCTTTCTTT. It translates to CASSPWPGSDTEAFF.